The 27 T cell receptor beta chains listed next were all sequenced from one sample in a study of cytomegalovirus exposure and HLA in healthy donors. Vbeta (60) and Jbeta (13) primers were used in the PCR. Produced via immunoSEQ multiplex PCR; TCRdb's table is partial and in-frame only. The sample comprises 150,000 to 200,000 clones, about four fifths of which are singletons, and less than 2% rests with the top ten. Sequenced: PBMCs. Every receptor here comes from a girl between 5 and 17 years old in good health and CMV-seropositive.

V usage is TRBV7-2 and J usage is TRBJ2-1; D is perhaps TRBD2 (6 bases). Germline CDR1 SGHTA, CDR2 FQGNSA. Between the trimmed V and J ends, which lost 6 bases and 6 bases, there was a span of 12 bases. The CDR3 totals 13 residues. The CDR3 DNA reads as TGTGCCAGCAGGTCTTGGGACTTCAATGAGCAGTTCTTC. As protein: CASRSWDFNEQFF. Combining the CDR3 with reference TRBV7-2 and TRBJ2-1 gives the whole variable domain GAGVSQSPSNKVTEKGKDVELRCDPISGHTALYWYRQSLGQGLEFLIYFQGNSAPDKSGLPSDRFSAERTGGSVSTLTIQRTQQEDSAVYLCASRSWDFNEQFFGPGTRLTVL.

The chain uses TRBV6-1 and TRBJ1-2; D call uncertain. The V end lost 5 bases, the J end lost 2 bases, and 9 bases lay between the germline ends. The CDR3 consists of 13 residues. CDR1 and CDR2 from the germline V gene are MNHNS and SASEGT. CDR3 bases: TGTGCCAGCAGTCCGGGATCCAACTATGGCTACACCTTC. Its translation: CASSPGSNYGYTF.

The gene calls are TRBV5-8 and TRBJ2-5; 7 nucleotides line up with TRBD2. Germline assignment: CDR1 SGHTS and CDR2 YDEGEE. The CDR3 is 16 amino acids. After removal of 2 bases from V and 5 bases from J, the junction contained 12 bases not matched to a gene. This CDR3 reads CASSFEGGTPGETQYF. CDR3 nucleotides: TGTGCCAGCAGCTTTGAGGGAGGGACTCCCGGGGAGACCCAGTACTTC.

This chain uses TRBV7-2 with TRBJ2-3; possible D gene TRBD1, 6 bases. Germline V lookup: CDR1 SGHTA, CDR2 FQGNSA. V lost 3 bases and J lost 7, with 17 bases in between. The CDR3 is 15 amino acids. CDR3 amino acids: CASSLGRGPLYTQYF. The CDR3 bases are TGTGCCAGCAGCTTGGGCAGGGGCCCATTGTATACGCAGTATTTT. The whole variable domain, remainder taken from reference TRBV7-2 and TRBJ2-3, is GAGVSQSPSNKVTEKGKDVELRCDPISGHTALYWYRQSLGQGLEFLIYFQGNSAPDKSGLPSDRFSAERTGGSVSTLTIQRTQQEDSAVYLCASSLGRGPLYTQYFGPGTRLTVL.

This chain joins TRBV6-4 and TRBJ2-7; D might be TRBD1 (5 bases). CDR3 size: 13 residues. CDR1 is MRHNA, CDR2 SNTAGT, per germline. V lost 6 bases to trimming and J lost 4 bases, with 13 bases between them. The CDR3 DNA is TGTGCCAGCAGAACGACAGTGGGATACGAGCAGTACTTC. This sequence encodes CASRTTVGYEQYF.

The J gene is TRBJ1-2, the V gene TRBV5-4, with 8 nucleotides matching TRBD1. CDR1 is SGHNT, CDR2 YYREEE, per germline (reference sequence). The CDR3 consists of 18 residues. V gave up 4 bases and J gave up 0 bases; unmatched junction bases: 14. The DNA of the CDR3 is TGTGCCAGCAGCACCTTGGCCGACAGGGGACGGTCTAACTATGGCTACACCTTC. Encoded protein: CASSTLADRGRSNYGYTF.

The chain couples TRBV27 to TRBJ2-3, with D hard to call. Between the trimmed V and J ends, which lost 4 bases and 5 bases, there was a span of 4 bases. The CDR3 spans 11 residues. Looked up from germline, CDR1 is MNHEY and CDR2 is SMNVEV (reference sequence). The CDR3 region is CASSSGDTQYF. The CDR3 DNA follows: TGTGCCAGCAGTTCCGGAGATACGCAGTATTTT.

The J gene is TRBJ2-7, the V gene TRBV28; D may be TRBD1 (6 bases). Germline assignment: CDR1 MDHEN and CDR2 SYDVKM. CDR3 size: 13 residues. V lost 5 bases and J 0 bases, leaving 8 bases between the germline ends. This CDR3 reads CASSDRSSYEQYF. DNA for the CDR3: TGTGCCAGCAGTGACAGGAGCTCCTACGAGCAGTACTTC.

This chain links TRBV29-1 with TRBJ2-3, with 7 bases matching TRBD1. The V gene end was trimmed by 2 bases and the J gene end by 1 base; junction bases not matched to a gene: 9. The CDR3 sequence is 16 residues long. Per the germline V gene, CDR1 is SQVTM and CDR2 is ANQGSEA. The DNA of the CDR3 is TGCAGCGTTGAACCTTTTCGACAGGGACGCACAGATACGCAGTATTTT. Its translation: CSVEPFRQGRTDTQYF.

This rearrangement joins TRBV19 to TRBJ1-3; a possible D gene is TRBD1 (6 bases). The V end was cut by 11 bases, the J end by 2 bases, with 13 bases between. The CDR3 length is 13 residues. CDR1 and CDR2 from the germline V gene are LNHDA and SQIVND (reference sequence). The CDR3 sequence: CAATQGAGNTIYF. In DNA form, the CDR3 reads TGTGCCGCAACACAGGGCGCTGGAAACACCATATATTTT. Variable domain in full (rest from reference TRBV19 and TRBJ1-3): DGGITQSPKYLFRKEGQNVTLSCEQNLNHDAMYWYRQDPGQGLRLIYYSQIVNDFQKGDIAEGYSVSREKKESFPLTVTSAQKNPTAFYLCAATQGAGNTIYFGEGSWLTVV.

This CDR3 is CAMTSGGDLYEQYF. The CDR3 DNA reads as TGTGCCATGACTAGCGGGGGGGATCTGTACGAGCAGTACTTC. The J gene is TRBJ2-7, the V gene TRBV10-3; 14 nucleotides agree with TRBD2. With 9 bases clipped from V and 4 bases from J, the junction kept 5 bases outside the gene matches. The CDR3 extends over 14 amino acids. Looked up from germline, CDR1 is ENHRY and CDR2 is SYGVKD.

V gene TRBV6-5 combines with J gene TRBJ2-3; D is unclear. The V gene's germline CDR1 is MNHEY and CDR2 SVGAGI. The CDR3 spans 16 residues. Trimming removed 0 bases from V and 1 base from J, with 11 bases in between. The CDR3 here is CASSYSNSQGTDTQYF. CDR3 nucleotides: TGTGCCAGCAGTTACTCGAATTCCCAGGGCACAGATACGCAGTATTTT.

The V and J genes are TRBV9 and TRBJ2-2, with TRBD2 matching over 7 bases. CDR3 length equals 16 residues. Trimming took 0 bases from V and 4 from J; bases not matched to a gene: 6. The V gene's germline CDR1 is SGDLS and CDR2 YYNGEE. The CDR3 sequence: CASSVDPAGSTGELFF. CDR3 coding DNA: TGTGCCAGCAGCGTAGATCCAGCGGGGAGCACCGGGGAGCTGTTTTTT.

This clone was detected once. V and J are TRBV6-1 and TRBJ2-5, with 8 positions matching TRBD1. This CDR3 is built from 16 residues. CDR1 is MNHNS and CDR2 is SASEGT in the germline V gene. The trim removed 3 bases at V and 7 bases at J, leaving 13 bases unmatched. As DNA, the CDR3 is TGTGCCAGCAGTGATAGGAGCTCGGACAGGGTGGGGACCCAGTACTTC. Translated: CASSDRSSDRVGTQYF.

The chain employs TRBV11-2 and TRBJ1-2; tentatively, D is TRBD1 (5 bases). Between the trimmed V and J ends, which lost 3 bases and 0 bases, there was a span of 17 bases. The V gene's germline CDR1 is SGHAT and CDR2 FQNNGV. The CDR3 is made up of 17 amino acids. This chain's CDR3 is CASSLRQGKIANYGYTF. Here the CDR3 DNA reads TGTGCCAGCAGCTTGAGGCAGGGAAAGATTGCTAACTATGGCTACACCTTC.

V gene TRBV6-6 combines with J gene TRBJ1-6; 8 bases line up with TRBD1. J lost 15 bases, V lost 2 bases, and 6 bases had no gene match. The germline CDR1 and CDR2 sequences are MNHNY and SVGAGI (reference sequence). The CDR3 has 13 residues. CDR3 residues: CASSYPDRGLLHF. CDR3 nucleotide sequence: TGTGCCAGCAGTTACCCTGACAGGGGACTCCTCCACTTT.

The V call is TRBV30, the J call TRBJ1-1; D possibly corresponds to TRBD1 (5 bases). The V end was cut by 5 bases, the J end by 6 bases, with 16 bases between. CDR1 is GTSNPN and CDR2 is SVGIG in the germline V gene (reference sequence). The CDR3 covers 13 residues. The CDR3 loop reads CAWSWGGRAEAFF. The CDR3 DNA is TGTGCCTGGTCATGGGGGGGGAGGGCTGAAGCTTTCTTT.

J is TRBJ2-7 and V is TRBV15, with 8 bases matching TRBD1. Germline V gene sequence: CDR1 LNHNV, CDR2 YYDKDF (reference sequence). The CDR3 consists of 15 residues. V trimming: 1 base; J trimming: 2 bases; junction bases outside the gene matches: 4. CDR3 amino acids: CATSRGQGNAYEQYF. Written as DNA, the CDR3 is TGTGCCACCAGCAGAGGACAGGGGAACGCCTACGAGCAGTACTTC.

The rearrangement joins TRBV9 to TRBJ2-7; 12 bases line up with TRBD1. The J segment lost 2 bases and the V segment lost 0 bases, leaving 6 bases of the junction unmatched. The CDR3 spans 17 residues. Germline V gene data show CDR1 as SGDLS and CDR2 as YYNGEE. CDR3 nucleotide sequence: TGTGCCAGCAGCGTAGGTGTCGGGGACAGGGGGCCCTACGAGCAGTACTTC. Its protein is CASSVGVGDRGPYEQYF.

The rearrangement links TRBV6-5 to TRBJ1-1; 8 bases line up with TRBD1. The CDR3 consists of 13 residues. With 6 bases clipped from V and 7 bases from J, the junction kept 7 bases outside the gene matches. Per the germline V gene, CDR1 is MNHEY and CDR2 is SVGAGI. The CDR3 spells CASRATGGLEAFF. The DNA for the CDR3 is TGTGCCAGCAGGGCCACAGGGGGTCTTGAAGCTTTCTTT.

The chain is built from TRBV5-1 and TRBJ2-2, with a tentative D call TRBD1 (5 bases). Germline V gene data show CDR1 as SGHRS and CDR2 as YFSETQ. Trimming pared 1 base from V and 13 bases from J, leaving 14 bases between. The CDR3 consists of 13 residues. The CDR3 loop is CASSLSVGHGLFF. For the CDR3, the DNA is TGCGCCAGCAGCTTGTCGGTTGGACACGGGCTGTTTTTT.

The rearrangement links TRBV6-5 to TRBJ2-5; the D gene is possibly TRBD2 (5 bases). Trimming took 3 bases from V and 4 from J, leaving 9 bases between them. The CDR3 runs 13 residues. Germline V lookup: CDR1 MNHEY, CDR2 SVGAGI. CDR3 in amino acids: CASSYRAGETQYF. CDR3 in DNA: TGTGCCAGCAGTTATAGGGCGGGAGAGACCCAGTACTTC.

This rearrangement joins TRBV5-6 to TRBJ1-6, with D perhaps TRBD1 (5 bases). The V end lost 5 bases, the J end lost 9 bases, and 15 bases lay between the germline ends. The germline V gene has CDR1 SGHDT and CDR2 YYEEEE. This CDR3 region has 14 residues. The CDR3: CASRFQGRGSPLHF. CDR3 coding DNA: TGTGCCAGCAGGTTCCAGGGAAGAGGTTCACCCCTCCACTTT.

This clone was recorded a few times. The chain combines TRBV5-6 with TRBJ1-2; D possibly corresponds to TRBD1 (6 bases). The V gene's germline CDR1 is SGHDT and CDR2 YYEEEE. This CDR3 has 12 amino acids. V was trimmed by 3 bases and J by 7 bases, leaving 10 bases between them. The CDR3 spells CASSWEGGGYTF. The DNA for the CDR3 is TGTGCCAGCAGCTGGGAAGGGGGTGGCTACACCTTC. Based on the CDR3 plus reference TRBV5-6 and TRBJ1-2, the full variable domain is DAGVTQSPTHLIKTRGQQVTLRCSPKSGHDTVSWYQQALGQGPQFIFQYYEEEERQRGNFPDRFSGHQFPNYSSELNVNALLLGDSALYLCASSWEGGGYTFGSGTRLTVV.

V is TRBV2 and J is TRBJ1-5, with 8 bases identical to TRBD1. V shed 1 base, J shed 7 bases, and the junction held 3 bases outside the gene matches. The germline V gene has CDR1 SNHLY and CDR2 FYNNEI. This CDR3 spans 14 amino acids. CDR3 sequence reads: CASSEGTGRQPQHF. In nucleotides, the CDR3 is TGTGCCAGCAGTGAAGGGACAGGGAGGCAGCCCCAGCATTTT.

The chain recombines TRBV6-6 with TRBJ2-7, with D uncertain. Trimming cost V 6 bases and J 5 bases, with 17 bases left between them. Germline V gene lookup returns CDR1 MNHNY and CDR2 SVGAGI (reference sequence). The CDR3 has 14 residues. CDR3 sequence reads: CASSSGPIKDEQYF. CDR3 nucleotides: TGTGCCAGCAGCTCAGGCCCTATCAAGGACGAGCAGTACTTC.

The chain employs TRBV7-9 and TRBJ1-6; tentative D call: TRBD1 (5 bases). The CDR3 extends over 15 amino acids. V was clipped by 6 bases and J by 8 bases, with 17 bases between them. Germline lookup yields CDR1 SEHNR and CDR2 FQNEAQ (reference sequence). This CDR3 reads CASSPGPGIDSPLHF. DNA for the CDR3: TGTGCCAGCAGTCCAGGGCCCGGAATTGATTCACCCCTCCACTTT. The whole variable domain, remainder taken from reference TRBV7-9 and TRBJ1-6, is DTGVSQNPRHKITKRGQNVTFRCDPISEHNRLYWYRQTLGQGPEFLTYFQNEAQLEKSRLLSDRFSAERPKGSFSTLEIQRTEQGDSAMYLCASSPGPGIDSPLHFGNGTRLTVT.